One sample yielded the 26 T cell receptor beta chains listed below, sequenced in a study of regulatory T cells in long-lasting Graves disease. Combining iRepertoire HTBI primers with Arm-PCR of CDR3 regions, the authors built TCR beta libraries. TCRdb ran MiXCR on the multiplex PCR reads and lists one entry per CDR3 protein. The sample carries a few hundred thousand distinct CDR3 sequences, over 15% recorded once. Time point given: newly diagnosed GD, antithyroid drugs for less than 3 months. Scientists built the TCR library using RNA that was extracted from PBMCs. This same sample was also part of a study on T cells in Graves' hyperthyroidism and ophthalmopathy.

The sequenced sample was peripheral blood mononuclear cells (PBMCs), obtained at new diagnosis, from a patient treated with antithyroid drugs. The source of these receptors is a woman under 30 with Graves disease.

This clonotype was observed at least ten times. The CDR3, as DNA: TGTGCCAGCAGTCCGGACGGAAACTATGGCTACACCTTC. Translated, it gives CASSPDGNYGYTF. The gene calls are TRBV12-3 or TRBV12-4 and TRBJ1-2; D ambiguous. Trimming removed 5 bases from V and 2 bases from J, with 9 bases in between. CDR3 length: 13 amino acids.

CDR3 protein: CATSSGSSSYEQYF. The CDR3 coding sequence is TGTGCCACCAGCAGTGGGAGCAGCTCCTACGAGCAGTACTTC. This sequence joins TRBV15 and TRBJ2-7; tentatively, D is TRBD2 (5 bases). Germline V CDR1 and CDR2: LNHNV, YYDKDF (reference sequence). The CDR3 is 14 residues long. The V gene lost 3 bases and the J gene lost 0 bases, with 9 bases spanning the gap.

The J gene is TRBJ1-3, the V gene TRBV9, with a possible D match to TRBD1 (6 bases). The CDR3 is made up of 16 amino acids. Germline CDR1 reads SGDLS; CDR2 reads YYNGEE. Trimming took 7 bases from V and 0 from J, leaving 17 bases between them. Written as DNA, the CDR3 is TGTGCCAGCGGTCAGGGGTTTTCTCTCTCTGGAAACACCATATATTTT. Translation: CASGQGFSLSGNTIYF. Drawing the rest from reference TRBV9 and TRBJ1-3, the complete variable domain is DSGVTQTPKHLITATGQRVTLRCSPRSGDLSVYWYQQSLDQGLQFLIQYYNGEERAKGNILERFSAQQFPDLHSELNLSSLELGDSALYFCASGQGFSLSGNTIYFGEGSWLTVV.

This clonotype was detected many times. The chain is built from TRBV7-9 and TRBJ2-5; unclear D gene. The CDR3 spans 12 residues. The germline CDR1 and CDR2 sequences are SEHNR and FQNEAQ (reference sequence). Trimming took off 2 bases at V and 7 bases at J, with 8 bases between the two ends. CDR3 region: CASSLNLGTQYF. Written as DNA, the CDR3 is TGTGCCAGCAGCTTAAATCTGGGGACCCAGTACTTC.

On this clonotype: A read error may explain this, as a much larger clone is one base away. The rearrangement uses TRBV12-3 or TRBV12-4 and TRBJ2-1; TRBD2 matches 14 bases. V gave up 5 bases and J gave up 13 bases; unmatched junction bases: 13. The CDR3 spans 16 residues. The CDR3, as DNA: TGTGCCAGCAGTCGACTAGCGGGAGGGGGACAAGAGACCCAGTTCTTC. As protein: CASSRLAGGGQETQFF.

This clonotype has at least ten counts. The V call is TRBV29-1, the J call TRBJ2-3; D is perhaps TRBD1 (7 bases). CDR3 length: 18 residues. Germline assignment: CDR1 SQVTM and CDR2 ANQGSEA. The V end lost 0 bases, the J end lost 4 bases, and 23 bases lay between the germline ends. The CDR3 reads CSVEDPQGGISTSDTQYF. Here the CDR3 DNA reads TGCAGCGTTGAAGATCCTCAGGGGGGCATCTCAACCTCAGATACGCAGTATTTT.

In this sample, this clonotype turned up many times. The CDR3 DNA sequence: TGCAGTGCCATAGGTGTTAGCACAGATACGCAGTATTTT. It yields the protein CSAIGVSTDTQYF. This chain connects TRBV20-1 to TRBJ2-3, with D hard to call. The CDR3 loop spans 13 amino acids. Germline V gene lookup returns CDR1 DFQATT and CDR2 SNEGSKA (reference sequence). V gave up 6 bases and J gave up 0 bases, with 10 bases separating them.

V usage is TRBV7-9 and J usage is TRBJ2-6; D may be TRBD1 or TRBD2 (5 bases each). CDR1 SEHNR and CDR2 FQNEAQ come from the germline V gene (reference sequence). The CDR3 covers 16 residues. Between the trimmed V and J ends, which lost 1 base and 3 bases, there was a span of 10 bases. For the CDR3, the DNA is TGTGCCAGCAGCTTAGTCTTGGGGGTTGGGGCCAACGTCCTGACTTTC. Translated: CASSLVLGVGANVLTF.

This clonotype turned up a few times. The CDR3 region has the DNA TGCAGTGCTGACGACAGGGGGCGGGGGGGCAATCAGCCCCAGCATTTT. Translating it yields CSADDRGRGGNQPQHF. This chain links TRBV20-1 with TRBJ1-5; 10 positions agree with TRBD1. Germline-derived CDR1 and CDR2 are DFQATT and SNEGSKA (reference sequence). The V and J ends lost 5 bases and 2 bases, in that order; junction bases with no gene match: 9. This CDR3 region has 16 residues.

The rearrangement links TRBV12-3 or TRBV12-4 to TRBJ1-5; D may be TRBD1 (6 bases). The V gene lost 1 base and the J gene lost 6 bases, with 16 bases spanning the gap. The CDR3 covers 16 residues. Here the CDR3 DNA reads TGTGCCAGCAGTTTAGGAAATTTAGGGGGAGGTCAGCCCCAGCATTTT. The encoded protein is CASSLGNLGGGQPQHF.

Remarks on this clonotype: A much larger clone lies a single base off, so this may be a read error. The CDR3 region is CATSDTGTPTYEQFF. CDR3 nucleotide sequence: TGTGCCACCAGTGACACCGGGACACCGACCTACGAGCAGTTCTTC. The rearrangement links TRBV24-1 to TRBJ2-1; possible D gene TRBD1, 6 bases. CDR3 length: 15 amino acids. V dropped 4 bases and J dropped 10 bases, with 19 bases sitting between them. Germline V CDR1 and CDR2: KGHDR, SFDVKD.

The chain uses TRBV24-1 and TRBJ1-1, with D hard to call. With 6 bases removed from V and 5 bases from J, the gap between germline ends came to 6 bases. Germline-derived CDR1 and CDR2 are KGHDR and SFDVKD. The CDR3 extends over 11 amino acids. CDR3 coding DNA: TGTGCCACCAGTATAGGGACTGAAGCTTTCTTT. Protein sequence: CATSIGTEAFF.

V gene TRBV12-3 or TRBV12-4 combines with J gene TRBJ1-5; D not resolved. Trimming removed 1 base at V and 6 bases at J, with 10 bases between. The CDR3 is made up of 14 amino acids. In DNA, the CDR3 is TGTGCCAGCAGTTTAGAGGACGCGGGTCAGCCCCAGCATTTT. The encoded protein is CASSLEDAGQPQHF.

This clonotype appeared many times. The chain joins TRBV11-2 to TRBJ2-1, with D tentatively TRBD2 (5 bases). CDR3 length equals 12 residues. Trimming removed 5 bases from V and 9 bases from J, with 11 bases in between. Per the germline V gene, CDR1 is SGHAT and CDR2 is FQNNGV. CDR3 loop: CASSPRRGEQFF. CDR3 bases: TGTGCCAGCAGCCCCCGCCGGGGTGAGCAGTTCTTC.

In this sample, this clonotype turned up a few times. The chain joins TRBV19 to TRBJ2-7; 7 positions agree with TRBD2. The CDR3 extends over 14 amino acids. Germline CDR1 LNHDA, CDR2 SQIVND (reference sequence). Unmatched junction bases numbered 8, after V lost 6 bases and J lost 3 bases. The chain's CDR3 is CASSAAGLGYEQYF. In DNA, the CDR3 is TGTGCCAGTAGCGCCGCCGGACTAGGCTACGAGCAGTACTTC.

This chain uses TRBV7-3 with TRBJ2-5; D is unresolved. Germline V gives CDR1 SGHTA, CDR2 FQGTGA. The length of the CDR3 is 13 residues. V was shortened by 4 bases and J by 0 bases, with 6 bases between the two germline ends. Here the CDR3 reads CASSSAYQETQYF. Here the CDR3 DNA reads TGTGCCAGCAGCTCCGCGTACCAAGAGACCCAGTACTTC.

This clonotype has at least ten counts. V is TRBV20-1 and J is TRBJ2-6; a possible D gene is TRBD2 (5 bases). The germline gives CDR1 DFQATT, CDR2 SNEGSKA (reference sequence). This CDR3 spans 14 amino acids. The CDR3 DNA is TGCAGCGCAAACAACGGGGCTGGGGCCAACGTCCTGACTTTC. Its protein product is CSANNGAGANVLTF.

This clonotype was seen at least ten times. The rearrangement joins TRBV11-1 to TRBJ2-7; TRBD1 agrees at 8 bases. Germline CDR1 SGHAT, CDR2 FQDESV (reference sequence). This CDR3 region has 15 residues. J gave up 2 bases and V 5 bases, and 8 bases lay outside the gene matches. CDR3 protein: CASSPQGQGPYEQYF. The DNA of the CDR3 is TGTGCCAGCAGCCCACAAGGACAGGGTCCCTACGAGCAGTACTTC.

The table lists this clonotype with many counts. This rearrangement joins TRBV20-1 to TRBJ2-2; 9 bases fit TRBD1. This CDR3 region has 16 residues. After removal of 6 bases from V and 7 bases from J, the junction contained 15 bases not matched to a gene. Germline V gene data show CDR1 as DFQATT and CDR2 as SNEGSKA (reference sequence). CDR3 DNA: TGCAGTGCCTCAACCCCCAACAGGGGGCTTAGCGGGGAGCTGTTTTTT. Translating it yields CSASTPNRGLSGELFF.

This rearrangement joins TRBV15 to TRBJ1-1; a weak D match, TRBD1 (5 bases). The CDR3 totals 12 residues. Trimming left V 3 bases short and J 8 bases short, with 10 bases between. Per the germline V gene, CDR1 is LNHNV and CDR2 is YYDKDF (reference sequence). Here the CDR3 reads CATSSPSGEAFF. DNA of the CDR3: TGTGCCACCAGCAGTCCATCAGGGGAAGCTTTCTTT.

This clonotype was found a few times. The chain recombines TRBV11-2 with TRBJ1-4, with 11 bases aligning to TRBD1. Germline loops: CDR1 SGHAT, CDR2 FQNNGV. CDR3 size: 15 residues. The ends lost 3 bases at V and 8 bases at J; junction bases unmatched: 5. The CDR3 nucleotides read TGTGCCAGCAGCTTTTTGGACAGGGGGCGAGAAAAACTGTTTTTT. Its protein product is CASSFLDRGREKLFF.

The sample holds many counts of this clonotype. V gene TRBV20-1 combines with J gene TRBJ2-5; 7 bases agree with TRBD2. The V segment lost 5 bases and the J segment 4 bases; nucleotides outside the gene matches: 1. Per the germline V gene, CDR1 is DFQATT and CDR2 is SNEGSKA (reference sequence). This CDR3 is built from 11 residues. CDR3 DNA: TGCAGTGCTTTAGCGGGAGAGACCCAGTACTTC. Translation: CSALAGETQYF.

The rearrangement links TRBV5-1 to TRBJ2-1; possible D gene TRBD1, 5 bases. Trimming cost V 6 bases and J 2 bases, with 15 bases left between them. The CDR3 consists of 15 residues. Germline V gives CDR1 SGHRS, CDR2 YFSETQ. DNA of the CDR3: TGCGCCAGCATGGAAGTAGTAGGGGCCTACAATGAGCAGTTCTTC. It encodes CASMEVVGAYNEQFF.

This clonotype showed up just a few times. The chain joins TRBV28 to TRBJ1-2; the D gene is possibly TRBD1 (5 bases). Trimming pared 6 bases from V and 7 bases from J, leaving 15 bases between. Germline CDR1 MDHEN, CDR2 SYDVKM. The CDR3 has 13 amino acids. DNA for the CDR3: TGTGCCAGCAGCCGGGACCCGTTCTCTGGCTACACCTTC. Translating it yields CASSRDPFSGYTF.

This clonotype appeared many times. The rearrangement uses TRBV5-1 and TRBJ2-7; D perhaps matches TRBD1 (6 bases). CDR1 SGHRS and CDR2 YFSETQ come from the germline V gene. The CDR3 runs 12 residues. The V end was cut by 5 bases, the J end by 5 bases, with 11 bases between. The CDR3 DNA sequence: TGCGCCAGCAGTAGACAGGTAAACGAGCAGTACTTC. This sequence encodes CASSRQVNEQYF. Combining the CDR3 with reference TRBV5-1 and TRBJ2-7 gives the whole variable domain KAGVTQTPRYLIKTRGQQVTLSCSPISGHRSVSWYQQTPGQGLQFLFEYFSETQRNKGNFPGRFSGRQFSNSRSEMNVSTLELGDSALYLCASSRQVNEQYFGPGTRLTVT.

This clonotype occurred a few times. In DNA form, the CDR3 reads TGCAGCGTTGACATCGGCGGGAGAGGACAGGCCCAAGAGACCCAGTACTTC. It encodes CSVDIGGRGQAQETQYF. V usage is TRBV29-1 and J usage is TRBJ2-5; D is perhaps TRBD1 or TRBD2 (7 bases each). Trimming took 3 bases from V and 1 from J, leaving 21 bases between them. The CDR3 runs to 17 residues. Germline loops: CDR1 SQVTM, CDR2 ANQGSEA. Together with reference TRBV29-1 and TRBJ2-5, the CDR3 gives the full variable domain: SAVISQKPSRDICQRGTSLTIQCQVDSQVTMMFWYRQQPGQSLTLIATANQGSEATYESGFVIDKFPISRPNLTFSTLTVSNMSPEDSSIYLCSVDIGGRGQAQETQYFGPGTRLLVL.